This TCR beta chain was captured in a study of T cell responses to AZD1222 COVID-19 vaccine. Trimming left V 2 bases short and J 7 bases short, with 3 bases between. The germline CDR1 and CDR2 sequences are SGHTA and FQGNSA. This CDR3 is 12 amino acids long. With regard to this clone: Its antigen is still unknown.

Study outcomes and limitations: It should be noted that donors were predominantly white British and more often female, and clonal diversity was possibly underestimated. Regions 160-218 and 743-854 dominated among vaccine-associated CD4 TCRs spanning spike.

The repertoire was sequenced with immunoSEQ multiplex PCR; TCRdb's copy has only in-frame clones and lacks some. The table lists 100,000 to 150,000 clones, about nine tenths of them singletons. Sequencing used peripheral blood, obtained on day 0 of AZD1222 vaccination. This chain uses TRBV7-2 with TRBJ1-6; no firm D call. This clonotype originated in an adult in good health. CDR3 loop: CASSLYNSPLHF. CDR3 nucleotide sequence: TGTGCCAGCAGCTTATACAATTCACCCCTCCACTTT.